This entry lists 27 T cell receptor beta chains sequenced from one sample in a study of T cell responses to AZD1222 COVID-19 vaccine. Using immunoSEQ multiplex PCR, the repertoire was profiled, and TCRdb retains in-frame clones only, with some absent. The sample lists 26,000 or so clones; 80% to 95% were seen once. This material consisted of peripheral blood, taken 28 days after the second AZD1222 dose. These receptors all stem from an adult who received the AZD1222 COVID-19 vaccine.

This chain joins TRBV28 and TRBJ2-1; D ambiguous. V was clipped by 6 bases and J by 0 bases, with 21 bases between them. The CDR3 is made up of 18 amino acids. Germline-derived CDR1 and CDR2 are MDHEN and SYDVKM. Written as DNA, the CDR3 is TGTGCCAGCAGCTCCCCGGGTCGTCTCCGAAGCTCCTACAATGAGCAGTTCTTC. Translation: CASSSPGRLRSSYNEQFF. The full variable domain, in which reference TRBV28 and TRBJ2-1 provide the parts outside the CDR3, is DVKVTQSSRYLVKRTGEKVFLECVQDMDHENMFWYRQDPGLGLRLIYFSYDVKMKEKGDIPEGYSVSREKKERFSLILESASTNQTSMYLCASSSPGRLRSSYNEQFFGPGTRLTVL.

The chain uses TRBV30 and TRBJ1-4, with D possibly TRBD1 on 5 matching bases. Germline V CDR1 and CDR2: GTSNPN, SVGIG (reference sequence). This CDR3 comprises 16 residues. The V gene lost 2 bases and the J gene lost 0 bases, with 13 bases spanning the gap. The DNA for the CDR3 is TGTGCCTGGAGTTCCGACAGAACCGCAACTAATGAAAAACTGTTTTTT. Encoded protein: CAWSSDRTATNEKLFF.

In this sample, this clone turned up once. The CDR3 coding sequence is TGTGCCAGCAGCCTTGCAGGATCTGAGACCCAGTACTTC. This codes for CASSLAGSETQYF. The chain combines TRBV12-3 or TRBV12-4 with TRBJ2-5; D is unclear. Trimming took 6 bases from V and 5 from J, leaving 13 bases between them. The CDR3 totals 13 residues.

The V and J genes are TRBV4-2 and TRBJ2-3; D may be TRBD2 (6 bases). There are 16 residues in the CDR3. V gave up 1 base and J gave up 2 bases, with 13 bases separating them. Germline V gives CDR1 LGHNA, CDR2 YNFKEQ. CDR3 sequence reads: CASSQGRAGFTDTQYF. The CDR3 bases are TGTGCCAGCAGCCAAGGGAGGGCAGGGTTCACAGATACGCAGTATTTT.

The chain couples TRBV28 to TRBJ1-2, with 7 bases fitting TRBD1. The CDR3 contains 19 residues. V was clipped by 5 bases and J by 3 bases; unmatched bases: 21. CDR1 and CDR2 from the germline V gene are MDHEN and SYDVKM. CDR3 nucleotide sequence: TGTGCCAGCAGTCCCTTACCCGGACAGGCCGCCCGTAAGGACTATGGCTACACCTTC. Protein sequence: CASSPLPGQAARKDYGYTF.

This clone has just one count. The chain carries TRBV9 and TRBJ2-1; TRBD2 aligns across 11 bases. Germline assignment: CDR1 SGDLS and CDR2 YYNGEE. This CDR3 comprises 19 residues. The trim removed 4 bases at V and 2 bases at J, leaving 14 bases unmatched. DNA for the CDR3: TGTGCCAGCAGCTTTTCCCCTCTAGCGGGAGGAAAAACCTACAATGAGCAGTTCTTC. Translating gives CASSFSPLAGGKTYNEQFF.

The rearrangement joins TRBV10-1 to TRBJ2-4, with TRBD1 matching over 9 bases. The germline CDR1 and CDR2 sequences are WNHNN and SYGVQD (reference sequence). This CDR3 is 19 amino acids long. The V and J ends lost 2 bases and 1 base, in that order; junction bases with no gene match: 12. CDR3 protein: CASSERTGVPQGAKNIQYF. The CDR3 DNA reads TGCGCCAGCAGTGAGCGGACAGGGGTGCCTCAAGGGGCCAAAAACATTCAGTACTTC.

V and J are TRBV5-4 and TRBJ1-1; D is uncertain. The germline V and J ends were trimmed by 3 bases and 0 bases, with 3 bases remaining between them. Germline V gene data show CDR1 as SGHNT and CDR2 as YYREEE (reference sequence). The length of the CDR3 is 12 residues. The CDR3 DNA follows: TGTGCCAGCAGCTCCGTGAACACTGAAGCTTTCTTT. It is translated as CASSSVNTEAFF.

This rearrangement joins TRBV11-2 to TRBJ2-3; D gene unclear. The CDR3 length is 13 residues. CDR1 is SGHAT, CDR2 FQNNGV, per germline. Trimming took off 4 bases at V and 6 bases at J, with 11 bases between the two ends. The CDR3: CASSSRMVDTQYF. DNA of the CDR3: TGTGCCAGCAGCTCCCGGATGGTGGATACGCAGTATTTT.

The CDR3 spells CASSPQGRLSGANVLTF. The CDR3 coding sequence is TGTGCCAGCAGCCCACAGGGGCGCCTCTCTGGGGCCAACGTCCTGACTTTC. The chain couples TRBV3-1 (or the pseudogene TRBV3-2) to TRBJ2-6, with 7 bases fitting TRBD1. The CDR3 extends over 17 amino acids. The germline V gene encodes CDR1 LGHDT and CDR2 YNNKEL (reference sequence). The J segment lost 0 bases and the V segment lost 4 bases, leaving 6 bases of the junction unmatched.

This chain joins TRBV6-5 and TRBJ2-1; D not resolved. V gave up 5 bases and J gave up 6 bases, with 17 bases separating them. Germline V gene sequence: CDR1 MNHEY, CDR2 SVGAGI. The CDR3 has 15 amino acids. CDR3 loop: CASSPQPGKANEQFF. In nucleotides, the CDR3 is TGTGCCAGCAGTCCACAGCCCGGAAAGGCCAATGAGCAGTTCTTC.

The gene calls are TRBV7-9 and TRBJ1-2; D unresolved. CDR3 length: 15 amino acids. Looked up from germline, CDR1 is SEHNR and CDR2 is FQNEAQ (reference sequence). Trimming left V 1 base short and J 4 bases short, with 13 bases between. CDR3: CASSLEGLPTYGYTF. As DNA, the CDR3 is TGTGCCAGCAGCTTAGAGGGCCTTCCCACCTATGGCTACACCTTC.

This chain connects TRBV28 to TRBJ1-6; unclear D gene. CDR1 is MDHEN and CDR2 is SYDVKM in the germline V gene. The CDR3 is made up of 12 amino acids. V was shortened by 6 bases and J by 8 bases, with 8 bases between the two germline ends. In nucleotides, the CDR3 is TGTGCCAGCAGACATAGCCATTCACCCCTCCACTTT. Protein product: CASRHSHSPLHF.

This clone was picked up a small number of times. The genes are TRBV5-6 and TRBJ1-2; D unclear. CDR1 and CDR2 from the germline V gene are SGHDT and YYEEEE. V lost 1 base to trimming and J lost 3 bases, with 10 bases between them. This CDR3 region has 14 residues. CDR3 DNA: TGTGCCAGCAGCTTGCCCGCTCAGCACTATGGCTACACCTTC. It encodes CASSLPAQHYGYTF.

The chain uses TRBV30 and TRBJ1-2, with TRBD1 as a possible D gene (5 bases). This CDR3 is 13 amino acids long. V was trimmed by 2 bases and J by 5 bases, leaving 12 bases between them. Germline loops: CDR1 GTSNPN, CDR2 SVGIG (reference sequence). The CDR3 DNA is TGTGCCTGGAGTACAAGTGACAGATATGGCTACACCTTC. Its protein product is CAWSTSDRYGYTF.

This clone appeared a single time. V usage is TRBV7-2 and J usage is TRBJ2-1; a possible D gene is TRBD2 (5 bases). There are 15 residues in the CDR3. The germline V and J ends were trimmed by 1 base and 5 bases, with 12 bases remaining between them. Germline lookup yields CDR1 SGHTA and CDR2 FQGNSA. This CDR3 is CASSLGGSSNNEQFF. In DNA, the CDR3 is TGTGCCAGCAGCTTAGGTGGGAGCTCGAACAATGAGCAGTTCTTC.

The chain uses TRBV7-3 and TRBJ2-7, with D perhaps matching TRBD2 (5 bases). The CDR3 length is 15 residues. V was trimmed by 4 bases and J by 1 base, leaving 14 bases between them. Germline-derived CDR1 and CDR2 are SGHTA and FQGTGA. The CDR3 is CASSSSPTSSYEQYF. The CDR3 DNA follows: TGTGCCAGCAGCTCCTCTCCAACTAGTTCCTACGAGCAGTACTTC.

This rearrangement joins TRBV5-1 to TRBJ2-7, with TRBD1 as a possible D gene (8 bases). There are 15 residues in the CDR3. Germline V gene data show CDR1 as SGHRS and CDR2 as YFSETQ. The germline V and J ends were trimmed by 4 bases and 3 bases, with 17 bases remaining between them. The CDR3 DNA reads as TGCGCCAGCAGCAGGAACAGGGGGGGAGACTACGAGCAGTACTTC. Translation gives CASSRNRGGDYEQYF.

The chain uses TRBV18 and TRBJ2-6, with D maybe TRBD2 (6 bases). The germline CDR1 and CDR2 sequences are KGHSH and LQKENI. V dropped 4 bases and J dropped 0 bases, with 16 bases sitting between them. There are 18 residues in the CDR3. CDR3 sequence: CASSRGKEGSSGANVLTF. The DNA for the CDR3 is TGTGCCAGCTCACGGGGTAAGGAGGGAAGCTCTGGGGCCAACGTCCTGACTTTC.

The chain carries TRBV6-1 and TRBJ2-6; possible D gene TRBD1, 7 bases. V lost 3 bases to trimming and J lost 0 bases, with 18 bases between them. Germline V gene data show CDR1 as MNHNS and CDR2 as SASEGT. The CDR3 spans 19 residues. This CDR3 is CASSDGRGVVFSGANVLTF. In DNA, the CDR3 is TGTGCCAGCAGTGACGGCAGGGGGGTTGTATTCTCTGGGGCCAACGTCCTGACTTTC.

The chain joins TRBV28 to TRBJ1-1; no definite D call. The CDR3 covers 14 residues. The germline gives CDR1 MDHEN, CDR2 SYDVKM. The germline V and J ends were trimmed by 7 bases and 0 bases, with 12 bases remaining between them. The chain's CDR3 is CASTPPGMNTEAFF. DNA of the CDR3: TGTGCCAGCACCCCCCCGGGCATGAACACTGAAGCTTTCTTT.

There are a few counts of this clone. The V call is TRBV5-1, the J call TRBJ2-7; D tentatively reads TRBD1 or TRBD2 (6 bases each). Germline CDR1 reads SGHRS; CDR2 reads YFSETQ. Trimming cost V 6 bases and J 3 bases, with 16 bases left between them. The CDR3 length is 14 residues. In DNA form, the CDR3 reads TGCGCCAGCAATTTGGGGGGCGCGGGCTACGAGCAGTACTTC. Its translation: CASNLGGAGYEQYF.

This sequence joins TRBV6-4 and TRBJ2-4; 10 bases match TRBD2. Trimming cost V 5 bases and J 9 bases; bases outside gene matches: 10. This CDR3 contains 15 residues. Germline V gene sequence: CDR1 MRHNA, CDR2 SNTAGT. The CDR3 DNA follows: TGTGCCAGCAGTCCCGGAGCGGGAGGGCCGGTCATTCAGTACTTC. It translates to CASSPGAGGPVIQYF.

The chain uses TRBV27 and TRBJ2-7, with 10 nucleotides matching TRBD2. Germline CDR1 is MNHEY and CDR2 is SMNVEV (reference sequence). V lost 7 bases, J lost 3 bases, and 12 bases stayed unmatched. CDR3 size: 16 residues. In nucleotides, the CDR3 is TGTGCCAGCATCACTCTAGCGGGAGAAAACGGCTACGAGCAGTACTTC. Translated: CASITLAGENGYEQYF.

This chain links TRBV28 with TRBJ1-6; D is undetermined. The length of the CDR3 is 15 residues. From germline, CDR1 is MDHEN and CDR2 SYDVKM. Trimming took 0 bases from V and 6 from J, leaving 9 bases between them. The CDR3 DNA follows: TGTGCCAGCAGTTTATGGAGAGCATCTAATTCACCCCTCCACTTT. It yields the protein CASSLWRASNSPLHF.

This chain's CDR3 is CASSPLRLAVTSTDTQYF. The CDR3 nucleotides read TGTGCCAGCAGCCCACTGCGGCTAGCGGTGACTAGCACAGATACGCAGTATTTT. The chain joins TRBV7-2 to TRBJ2-3; 7 nucleotides line up with TRBD2. V gave up 5 bases and J gave up 0 bases; unmatched junction bases: 14. Germline V lookup: CDR1 SGHTA, CDR2 FQGNSA. The CDR3 spans 18 residues. The full variable domain, completed using reference TRBV7-2 and TRBJ2-3, is GAGVSQSPSNKVTEKGKDVELRCDPISGHTALYWYRQSLGQGLEFLIYFQGNSAPDKSGLPSDRFSAERTGGSVSTLTIQRTQQEDSAVYLCASSPLRLAVTSTDTQYFGPGTRLTVL.

This chain links TRBV7-9 with TRBJ1-2; 7 bases are a match to TRBD1. V was pared by 5 bases and J by 4 bases, with 7 bases of the junction left unmatched. The germline CDR1 and CDR2 sequences are SEHNR and FQNEAQ (reference sequence). The CDR3 runs 14 residues. CDR3 residues: CASSGQGVVYGYTF. CDR3 nucleotide sequence: TGTGCCAGCAGCGGGCAGGGGGTCGTCTATGGCTACACCTTC.